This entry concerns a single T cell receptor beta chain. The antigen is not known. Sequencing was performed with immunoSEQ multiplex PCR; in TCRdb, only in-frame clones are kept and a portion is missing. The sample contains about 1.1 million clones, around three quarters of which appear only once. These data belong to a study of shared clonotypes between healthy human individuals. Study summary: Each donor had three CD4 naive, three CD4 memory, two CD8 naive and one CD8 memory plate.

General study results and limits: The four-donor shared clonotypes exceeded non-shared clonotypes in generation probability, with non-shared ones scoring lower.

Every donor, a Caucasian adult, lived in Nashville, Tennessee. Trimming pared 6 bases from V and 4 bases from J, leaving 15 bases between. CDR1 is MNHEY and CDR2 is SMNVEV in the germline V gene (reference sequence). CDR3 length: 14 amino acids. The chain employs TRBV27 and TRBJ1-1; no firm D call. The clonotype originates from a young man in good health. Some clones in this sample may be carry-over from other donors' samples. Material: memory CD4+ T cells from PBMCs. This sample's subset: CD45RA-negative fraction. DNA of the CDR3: TGTGCCAGCAGGTCACAGAACGGCGGCACTGAAGCTTTCTTT. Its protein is CASRSQNGGTEAFF.